This paragraph reports one T cell receptor beta chain. The sample belongs to a study of shared clonotypes between healthy human individuals. Both subsets, CD45RA+ naive and CD45RA-negative memory, were split from the CD4+ cells. Repertoires were generated with immunoSEQ multiplex PCR, while TCRdb's copy carries only in-frame clones and drops some. The table lists 2.5 million or so clones, 90% to 95% of them singletons, with about 0.13% in the top ten. Germline values: CDR1 SGHTA, CDR2 FQGTGA. Trimming stripped 2 bases from V and 5 bases from J, with 9 bases between. The CDR3 consists of 13 residues. Sequenced input: naive CD4+ T cells sorted from blood. As to subset: CD45RA+ positively selected. The V and J genes are TRBV7-3 and TRBJ2-5; no firm D call. The sequence was collected from a man aged 18 to 29 in good health. The DNA for the CDR3 is TGTGCCAGCAGCTTACAAACACAGGAGACCCAGTACTTC. Its translation is CASSLQTQETQYF.